This T cell receptor beta chain was obtained from a study of T cells after yellow fever vaccination. Regarding the study as a whole: Subsequent to the booster, the majority of primary-vaccination clones reappeared (96% CD4, about 90% CD8).

5'RACE template switching generated TCR cDNA, adding a universal primer site and UMIs. TCRdb independently ran MiXCR on the 5' RACE reads; one entry per CDR3 protein. Here the sample spans about 320,000 distinct CDR3 sequences, roughly 4.3% being singletons. This clonotype was recorded many times. Its specificity is not known. The trim removed 5 bases at V and 9 bases at J, leaving 12 bases unmatched. Germline assignment: CDR1 MNHNS and CDR2 SASEGT. This CDR3 has 15 residues. V gene TRBV6-1 combines with J gene TRBJ2-5; the match to TRBD1 covers 10 bases. The source material was PBMCs, sampled 15 days after the yellow fever booster vaccination. The source is a man aged 18 to 35 who received the YFV17D yellow fever vaccine. In DNA form, the CDR3 reads TGTGCCAGCAGTCGAGAAAGGACAGGGGGTCATTCCCAGTACTTC. This gives the protein CASSRERTGGHSQYF.